This T cell receptor beta chain came from a study of blood T cells in healthy people across ages. Study information: Template-switching capture recovered about one barcoded beta molecule per two T cells. Study-wide results and caveats: A strong correlation was found between TCR beta diversity and the percentage of naive T cells.

To note about this clonotype: As yet, its antigen is unknown.

Primers used in a second PCR of about 7 to 12 cycles were a sample-barcoded 5' primer and a J-beta primer mix. Through a template-switch adaptor with 12 random nucleotides, each cDNA molecule received a tag. TCRdb called the 5' RACE reads again in MiXCR, with one record for every CDR3 protein. The sample shows about 970,000 distinct CDR3 sequences, about 51% of them seen only once. This CDR3 has 14 amino acids. Per germline, CDR1 SGHRS and CDR2 YFSETQ. With 3 bases removed from V and 3 bases from J, the gap between germline ends came to 12 bases. No fewer than 5.5 micrograms of total RNA were isolated from every sample.

The sequence was obtained from a woman aged 55-70 years in good health. The source material was blood. The genes are TRBV5-1 and TRBJ1-2; D is possibly TRBD1 (5 bases). The chain's CDR3 is CASSSMGLYYGYTF. CDR3 DNA sequence: TGCGCCAGCAGCTCAATGGGACTGTACTATGGCTACACCTTC.